These 4 T cell receptor beta chains were sequenced from one sample in a study of cytomegalovirus exposure and HLA in healthy donors (TCRdb year 2017). Library construction relied on the immunoSEQ multiplex PCR assay. A mixture of 60 forward primers for TCR Vbeta segments and 13 reverse primers for TCR Jbeta segments was used in the multiplex PCR. The clones in this table, taken by TCRdb from immuneACCESS, are in-frame only. Not every clone is retained; where verified, under half of the shortfall comes from an unresolved V gene, and the cause of the rest is unknown. The sample profile shows about 93,000 clones; less than 80% of them were found once. Of the sample, 3.3% falls within the top ten clones. The sequenced sample was PBMCs. The source of these receptors is a woman aged 35 to 49 in good health and CMV-seronegative.

CDR3 in DNA: TGTGCCAGCAGTGAAGTGGGGACAGGGCTCCGCTACGAGCAGTACTTC. Amino acid sequence: CASSEVGTGLRYEQYF. The rearrangement links TRBV25-1 to TRBJ2-7; 9 bases are a match to TRBD1. CDR1 and CDR2 (germline): MGHDK, SYGVNS. The CDR3 is 16 residues long. The V segment lost 2 bases and the J segment 3 bases; nucleotides outside the gene matches: 8.

The gene calls are TRBV11-3 and TRBJ2-1, with 8 bases aligning to TRBD2. V was pared by 2 bases and J by 7 bases, with 10 bases of the junction left unmatched. This CDR3 region has 16 residues. Germline V gene sequence: CDR1 SGHNT, CDR2 YENEEA. CDR3 nucleotides: TGTGCCAGCAGCTTATCGGGACTAGGAGGTAAAAATGAGCAGTTCTTC. It codes for CASSLSGLGGKNEQFF.

The chain links TRBV29-1 to TRBJ2-5, with TRBD2 matching over 7 bases. V lost 4 bases and J lost 1; bases outside the gene matches: 3. CDR3 size: 13 residues. CDR1 and CDR2 from the germline V gene are SQVTM and ANQGSEA. The CDR3 loop reads CSVAGGTQETQYF. The CDR3 region has the DNA TGCAGCGTTGCCGGGGGGACCCAAGAGACCCAGTACTTC. The whole variable domain, remainder taken from reference TRBV29-1 and TRBJ2-5, is SAVISQKPSRDICQRGTSLTIQCQVDSQVTMMFWYRQQPGQSLTLIATANQGSEATYESGFVIDKFPISRPNLTFSTLTVSNMSPEDSSIYLCSVAGGTQETQYFGPGTRLLVL.

The table lists this clone with a count of one. J is TRBJ1-3 and V is TRBV7-2; D is unclear. The V end was cut by 5 bases, the J end by 8 bases, with 7 bases between. This CDR3 has 11 amino acids. From germline, CDR1 is SGHTA and CDR2 FQGNSA. Here the CDR3 reads CASSRSDTIYF. As DNA, the CDR3 is TGTGCCAGCAGCCGATCAGACACCATATATTTT.